This T cell receptor beta chain was documented in a study of cytomegalovirus exposure and HLA in healthy donors. Study observations and caveats: TCR beta chains associated with HLA were, in a later analysis, more clonally expanded than equally common others. In a later analysis, specific HLA alleles were associated with 15,000 to 20,000 TCR beta sequences at a 0.05 false discovery rate. Later genetic work tied a missense DCLRE1C variant to beta-chain V and J trimming.

This clone has a handful of counts. Its antigen is still unknown. The primer mix had 60 Vbeta and 13 Jbeta primers. The table came from immunoSEQ multiplex PCR; TCRdb's copy has only in-frame clones and leaves some out. The table records some 170,000 clones, under 85% of them present only once. The germline V gene has CDR1 LNHDA and CDR2 SQIVND (reference sequence). Losses at the gene ends were 6 bases for V and 3 bases for J; bases not matched to a gene: 9. The CDR3 length is 16 residues. The chain links TRBV19 to TRBJ2-3; 10 bases align to TRBD2. The receptor's source is a human donor in good health. Sequenced input: PBMCs. The chain's CDR3 is CASSDSGGFGTDTQYF. The CDR3 DNA is TGTGCCAGTAGCGATAGCGGGGGGTTTGGGACAGATACGCAGTATTTT.